This T cell receptor beta chain was documented in a study of blood T cell repertoires in COVID-19. In this sample, this clone turned up once. Sequencing used immunoSEQ multiplex PCR; TCRdb keeps in-frame clones, though not all of them. The sample includes around 250,000 clones, about 90% of them seen just once. Germline V gene sequence: CDR1 SGHDN, CDR2 FVKESK. The CDR3 runs to 16 residues. Trimming shortened V by 2 bases and J by 2 bases, and 16 bases separated the two germline ends. The chain joins TRBV14 to TRBJ2-7, with a tentative D call TRBD2 (5 bases). The sequenced sample consisted of PBMCs or T cells enriched from blood (not recorded which). This sequence was found in a human donor in a cohort exposed to, infected with or recovered from COVID-19 (not recorded which). The donor label of this sample is uncertain. The CDR3 region is CASSQTTGRTPYEQYF. CDR3 in DNA: TGTGCCAGCAGCCAAACGACGGGAAGGACCCCCTACGAGCAGTACTTC.